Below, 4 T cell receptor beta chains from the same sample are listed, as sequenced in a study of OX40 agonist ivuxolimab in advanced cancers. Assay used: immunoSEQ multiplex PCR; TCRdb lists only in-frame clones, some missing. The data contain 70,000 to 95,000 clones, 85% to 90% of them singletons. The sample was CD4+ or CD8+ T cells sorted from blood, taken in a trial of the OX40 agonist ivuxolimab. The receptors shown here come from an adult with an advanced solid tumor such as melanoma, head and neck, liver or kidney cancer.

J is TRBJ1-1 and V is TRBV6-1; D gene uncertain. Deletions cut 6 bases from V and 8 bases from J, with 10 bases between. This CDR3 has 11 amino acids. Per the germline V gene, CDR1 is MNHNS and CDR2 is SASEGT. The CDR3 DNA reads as TGTGCCAGCAGACAGACTTTAGAAGCTTTCTTT. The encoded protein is CASRQTLEAFF.

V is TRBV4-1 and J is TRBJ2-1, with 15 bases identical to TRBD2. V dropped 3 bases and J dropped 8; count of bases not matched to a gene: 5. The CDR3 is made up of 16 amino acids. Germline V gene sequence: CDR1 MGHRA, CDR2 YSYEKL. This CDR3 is CASSQGLAGGGDEQFF. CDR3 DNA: TGCGCCAGCAGCCAGGGACTAGCGGGAGGTGGGGATGAGCAGTTCTTC.

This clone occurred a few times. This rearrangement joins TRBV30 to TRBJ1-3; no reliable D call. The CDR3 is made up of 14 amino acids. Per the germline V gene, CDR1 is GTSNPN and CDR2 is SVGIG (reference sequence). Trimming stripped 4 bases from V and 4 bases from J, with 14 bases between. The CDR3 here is CAWTRGWEGNTIYF. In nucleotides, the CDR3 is TGTGCCTGGACCAGAGGGTGGGAAGGAAACACCATATATTTT.

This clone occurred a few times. CDR3 nucleotide sequence: TGTGCCGGCGGCTTGGAGATGAACACTGAAGCTTTCTTT. Protein product: CAGGLEMNTEAFF. The chain combines TRBV6-1 with TRBJ1-1; D not resolved. V lost 11 bases to trimming and J lost 0 bases, with 13 bases between them. The CDR3 has 13 residues. Germline V lookup: CDR1 MNHNS, CDR2 SASEGT.